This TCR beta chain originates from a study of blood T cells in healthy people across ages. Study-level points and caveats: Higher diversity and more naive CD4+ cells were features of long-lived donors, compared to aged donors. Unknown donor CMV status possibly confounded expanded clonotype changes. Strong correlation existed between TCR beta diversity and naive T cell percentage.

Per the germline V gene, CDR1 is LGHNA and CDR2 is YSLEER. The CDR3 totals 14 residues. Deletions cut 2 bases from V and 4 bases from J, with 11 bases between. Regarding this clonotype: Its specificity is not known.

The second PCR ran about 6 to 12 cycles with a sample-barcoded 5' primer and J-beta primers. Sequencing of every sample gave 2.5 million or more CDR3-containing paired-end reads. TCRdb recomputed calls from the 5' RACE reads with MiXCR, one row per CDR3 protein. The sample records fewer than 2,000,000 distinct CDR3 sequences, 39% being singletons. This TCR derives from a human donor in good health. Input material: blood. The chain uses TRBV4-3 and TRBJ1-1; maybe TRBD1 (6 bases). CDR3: CASSQILRGTEAFF. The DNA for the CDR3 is TGCGCCAGCAGCCAAATACTCAGGGGCACTGAAGCTTTCTTT.